This is a list of T cell receptor beta chains from one sample in a study of blood T cell repertoires in COVID-19. Sequencing used immunoSEQ multiplex PCR; TCRdb keeps in-frame clones, though not all of them. The table records 150,000 to 200,000 clones, 84% of them present only once. Sequenced: PBMCs or T cells enriched from blood (not recorded which). All receptors derive from a woman between 45 and 65 years old who had recovered from COVID-19. The CDR3 runs from the conserved cysteine through the conserved F or W. D genes are given only for firm matches.

v_gene: TRBV19; j_gene: TRBJ1-5; d_gene: TRBD1; CDR3aa: CASSPRDRGPQPQHF
v_gene: TRBV27; j_gene: TRBJ1-1; d_gene: NA; CDR3aa: CASSSSGGVASAFF
v_gene: TRBV9; j_gene: TRBJ1-1; d_gene: NA; CDR3aa: CASSVDRQTNTEAFF
v_gene: TRBV9; j_gene: TRBJ2-1; d_gene: NA; CDR3aa: CASSTGVLESNEQFF
v_gene: TRBV9; j_gene: TRBJ2-7; d_gene: TRBD1; CDR3aa: CASSVTGVSYEQYF
v_gene: TRBV28; j_gene: TRBJ1-6; d_gene: NA; CDR3aa: CASTKGAGWSPLHF
v_gene: TRBV19; j_gene: TRBJ1-2; d_gene: NA; CDR3aa: CASSAGPRANYGYTF
v_gene: TRBV5-1; j_gene: TRBJ2-1; d_gene: TRBD2; CDR3aa: CASSLSGGTYNEQFF
v_gene: TRBV7-3; j_gene: TRBJ2-1; d_gene: NA; CDR3aa: CASSLKRTGEQFF
v_gene: TRBV11-2; j_gene: TRBJ2-1; d_gene: TRBD2; CDR3aa: CASSGTLAGGPIF
v_gene: TRBV11-3; j_gene: TRBJ1-1; d_gene: TRBD1; CDR3aa: CASSKPQGAHTEAFF
v_gene: TRBV7-2; j_gene: TRBJ2-7; d_gene: NA; CDR3aa: CASSLAQDGSTYEQYF
v_gene: TRBV9; j_gene: TRBJ2-5; d_gene: NA; CDR3aa: CASSVSHLEETQYF
v_gene: TRBV18; j_gene: TRBJ2-7; d_gene: TRBD2; CDR3aa: CASSLETSGYEQYF
v_gene: TRBV7-9; j_gene: TRBJ2-7; d_gene: NA; CDR3aa: CASSFGEVEQYF
v_gene: TRBV6-5; j_gene: TRBJ2-7; d_gene: TRBD1; CDR3aa: CASSQGVTTYEQYF
v_gene: TRBV9; j_gene: TRBJ1-3; d_gene: TRBD1; CDR3aa: CASSGQGVNGNTIYF
v_gene: TRBV6-5; j_gene: TRBJ2-3; d_gene: TRBD2; CDR3aa: CASSYQAGPDTQYF
v_gene: TRBV18; j_gene: TRBJ1-1; d_gene: TRBD1; CDR3aa: CASSPYDRGAAEAFF
v_gene: TRBV7-2; j_gene: TRBJ1-5; d_gene: TRBD1; CDR3aa: CASSRDRGQSPQHF
v_gene: TRBV11-2; j_gene: TRBJ1-2; d_gene: TRBD1; CDR3aa: CASSLEGGQNYGYTF
v_gene: TRBV4-3; j_gene: TRBJ2-5; d_gene: TRBD2; CDR3aa: CASSQDFREGLGEETQYF
v_gene: TRBV19; j_gene: TRBJ1-3; d_gene: NA; CDR3aa: CASSIGRTASSGNTIYF